Below are 26 T cell receptor beta chains sequenced from a single sample in a study of identical twins. TCRdb analysed the 5' RACE reads with MiXCR anew, one entry per CDR3 protein. Here the sample spans under 450,000 distinct CDR3 sequences, around 20% being singletons. The sample consisted of naive T cells sorted from blood. The origin of the receptors is a man aged 45-65 years in good health.

CDR3 coding DNA: TGCAGTGCTAGAGATTGGGCAGGCCGGTATAATTCACCCCTCCACTTT. As protein: CSARDWAGRYNSPLHF. This chain joins TRBV20-1 and TRBJ1-6; D remains unclear. V lost 0 bases, J lost 4 bases, and 13 bases lay in between. Germline CDR1 is DFQATT and CDR2 is SNEGSKA (reference sequence). CDR3 length: 16 amino acids.

This clonotype was counted ten times or more. V gene TRBV30 combines with J gene TRBJ1-1, with D tentatively TRBD1 (5 bases). CDR3 length: 13 amino acids. Germline V gene data show CDR1 as GTSNPN and CDR2 as SVGIG (reference sequence). The ends were cut back, 2 bases at V and 4 bases at J, with 11 bases in the middle. CDR3 coding DNA: TGTGCCTGGAGTTGGTTGGGGGGCACTGAAGCTTTCTTT. As protein: CAWSWLGGTEAFF.

This clonotype was found a few times. The CDR3 is CSVLFQEGPEAFF. As DNA, the CDR3 is TGCAGCGTTCTTTTCCAGGAGGGACCTGAAGCTTTCTTT. This sequence joins TRBV29-1 and TRBJ1-1, with a weak D call TRBD1 (5 bases). The CDR3 consists of 13 residues. CDR1 is SQVTM and CDR2 is ANQGSEA in the germline V gene. V shed 5 bases and J shed 6 bases, with 16 bases lying between them.

This clonotype came up many times. The chain has TRBV29-1 and TRBJ2-2, with D perhaps matching TRBD2 (6 bases). The CDR3 spans 15 residues. With 1 base removed from V and 6 bases from J, the gap between germline ends came to 15 bases. Germline V gene data show CDR1 as SQVTM and CDR2 as ANQGSEA. CDR3: CSVEGIGSVAGELFF. The CDR3 nucleotides are TGCAGCGTTGAAGGGATCGGGAGTGTAGCCGGGGAGCTGTTTTTT.

Ten or more counts support this clonotype. This chain connects TRBV11-2 to TRBJ2-1, with a tentative D call TRBD2 (5 bases). The length of the CDR3 is 17 residues. V dropped 3 bases and J dropped 5 bases, with 20 bases sitting between them. From germline, CDR1 is SGHAT and CDR2 FQNNGV. In DNA form, the CDR3 reads TGTGCCAGCAGCTTGGAGAGGGCTCCTAACCTAAACAATGAGCAGTTCTTC. This gives the protein CASSLERAPNLNNEQFF.

This clonotype has more than one count but fewer than ten. This chain connects TRBV7-6 to TRBJ2-1; no firm D call. Trimming cost V 1 base and J 5 bases, with 12 bases left between them. The CDR3 covers 15 residues. CDR1 is SGHVS and CDR2 is FNYEAQ in the germline V gene. The CDR3 DNA sequence: TGTGCCAGCAGCTTAGATCTTCAGCGCCACAATGAGCAGTTCTTC. It yields the protein CASSLDLQRHNEQFF. The variable domain in full, with the rest retrieved from reference TRBV7-6 and TRBJ2-1, is GAGVSQSPRYKVTKRGQDVALRCDPISGHVSLYWYRQALGQGPEFLTYFNYEAQQDKSGLPNDRFSAERPEGSISTLTIQRTEQRDSAMYRCASSLDLQRHNEQFFGPGTRLTVL.

At least ten counts were recorded for this clonotype. The chain employs TRBV7-2 and TRBJ2-4; 11 positions agree with TRBD1. The V segment lost 4 bases and the J segment 6 bases; nucleotides outside the gene matches: 5. CDR3 length equals 15 residues. Per germline, CDR1 SGHTA and CDR2 FQGNSA. CDR3 amino acids: CASSSQGQGANIQYF. CDR3 coding DNA: TGTGCCAGCAGCTCCCAAGGACAGGGGGCAAACATTCAGTACTTC.

This clonotype was observed a few times. The chain uses TRBV5-1 and TRBJ2-3; D may be TRBD1 (6 bases). The CDR3 sequence is 13 residues long. V was pared by 4 bases and J by 2 bases, with 8 bases between. The germline V gene encodes CDR1 SGHRS and CDR2 YFSETQ. CDR3 sequence reads: CASSGDNTDTQYF. CDR3 DNA: TGCGCCAGCAGCGGGGACAACACAGATACGCAGTATTTT.

The chain employs TRBV5-6 and TRBJ1-5, with 8 positions matching TRBD1. The V segment lost 4 bases and the J segment 5 bases; nucleotides outside the gene matches: 8. The CDR3 is 15 amino acids. Germline V lookup: CDR1 SGHDT, CDR2 YYEEEE. CDR3 bases: TGTGCCAGCAGCCCGTCCCGGGACAGGTATCAGCCCCAGCATTTT. It specifies CASSPSRDRYQPQHF.

This clonotype was observed many times. This sequence joins TRBV20-1 and TRBJ2-7; TRBD2 matches at 10 bases. After removal of 2 bases from V and 6 bases from J, the junction contained 1 base not matched to a gene. The CDR3 contains 12 residues. CDR1 is DFQATT and CDR2 is SNEGSKA in the germline V gene (reference sequence). DNA of the CDR3: TGCAGTGCTAGACTAGCGGGAGTCGAGCAGTACTTC. This encodes CSARLAGVEQYF.

This clonotype was counted many times. The genes are TRBV4-2 and TRBJ2-3, with 11 bases lining up with TRBD2. Germline CDR1 is LGHNA and CDR2 is YNFKEQ. CDR3 size: 16 residues. The trim removed 4 bases at V and 8 bases at J, leaving 11 bases unmatched. This CDR3 reads CASSLTSGRGSATQYF. CDR3 DNA: TGTGCCAGCAGCCTCACTAGCGGGAGAGGGTCCGCTACGCAGTATTTT.

This clonotype was seen at least ten times. This CDR3 is CASSPKGTSTDTQYF. CDR3 coding DNA: TGTGCCAGCTCACCAAAGGGGACTAGCACAGATACGCAGTATTTT. The V gene is TRBV18, the J gene TRBJ2-3, with D possibly being TRBD2 (6 bases). Trimming took off 2 bases at V and 0 bases at J, with 9 bases between the two ends. Germline V CDR1 and CDR2: KGHSH, LQKENI. The CDR3 has 15 residues. Drawing the rest from reference TRBV18 and TRBJ2-3, the complete variable domain is NAGVMQNPRHLVRRRGQEARLRCSPMKGHSHVYWYRQLPEEGLKFMVYLQKENIIDESGMPKERFSAEFPKEGPSILRIQQVVRGDSAAYFCASSPKGTSTDTQYFGPGTRLTVL.

This clonotype was seen a handful of times. The J gene is TRBJ1-1, the V gene TRBV6-1; no clear D gene. Deletions cut 6 bases from V and 6 bases from J, with 20 bases between. Germline V gene data show CDR1 as MNHNS and CDR2 as SASEGT. The CDR3 covers 15 residues. In DNA, the CDR3 is TGTGCCAGCAGCCCAATCCCACAGCCAGTCGCTGAAGCTTTCTTT. It translates to CASSPIPQPVAEAFF.

This clonotype was detected ten times or more. This rearrangement joins TRBV12-3 or TRBV12-4 to TRBJ2-5; TRBD1 agrees at 8 bases. The CDR3 extends over 13 amino acids. The trim removed 3 bases at V and 9 bases at J, leaving 6 bases unmatched. The CDR3 nucleotides read TGTGCCAGCAGTTTGGACAGGGTTAGTCCCCAGTACTTC. It yields the protein CASSLDRVSPQYF.

The J gene is TRBJ2-3, the V gene TRBV5-4; a weak D match, TRBD1 (5 bases). Trimming cost V 4 bases and J 4 bases, with 13 bases left between them. The CDR3 totals 14 residues. Germline V CDR1 and CDR2: SGHNT, YYREEE (reference sequence). The CDR3 is CASSRTRDPDTQYF. The CDR3 nucleotides are TGTGCCAGCAGCAGGACCAGGGATCCAGATACGCAGTATTTT.

The chain uses TRBV4-3 and TRBJ1-6; D is perhaps TRBD1 (5 bases). Germline lookup yields CDR1 LGHNA and CDR2 YSLEER. This CDR3 contains 16 residues. Trimming shortened V by 0 bases and J by 8 bases, and 14 bases separated the two germline ends. The CDR3 here is CASSQDSGGADSPLHF. Written as DNA, the CDR3 is TGCGCCAGCAGCCAAGATTCAGGAGGGGCCGATTCACCCCTCCACTTT.

This clonotype was observed at least ten times. The chain uses TRBV20-1 and TRBJ2-4; a possible D gene is TRBD1 (5 bases). CDR1 is DFQATT, CDR2 SNEGSKA, per germline (reference sequence). V was pared by 3 bases and J by 0 bases, with 6 bases between. The length of the CDR3 is 13 residues. The CDR3 loop reads CSARGPAKNIQYF. CDR3 nucleotides: TGCAGTGCTAGGGGGCCAGCCAAAAACATTCAGTACTTC.

This clonotype was observed at least ten times. Written as DNA, the CDR3 is TGCGCCAGCAGCTTGGGAGTGACTAGCGGGGCTTACAATGAGCAGTTCTTC. Protein: CASSLGVTSGAYNEQFF. The V and J genes are TRBV5-1 and TRBJ2-1, with 11 bases lining up with TRBD2. Per germline, CDR1 SGHRS and CDR2 YFSETQ. V lost 0 bases and J lost 4; bases outside the gene matches: 6. The CDR3 loop spans 17 amino acids. Together with reference TRBV5-1 and TRBJ2-1, the CDR3 gives the full variable domain: KAGVTQTPRYLIKTRGQQVTLSCSPISGHRSVSWYQQTPGQGLQFLFEYFSETQRNKGNFPGRFSGRQFSNSRSEMNVSTLELGDSALYLCASSLGVTSGAYNEQFFGPGTRLTVL.

The chain couples TRBV7-3 to TRBJ2-1; no firm D call. Trimming took 4 bases from V and 7 from J, leaving 14 bases between them. This CDR3 spans 14 amino acids. Germline V CDR1 and CDR2: SGHTA, FQGTGA. CDR3 sequence (DNA): TGTGCCAGCAGCTCCGGCTCAGGTTTGAATGAGCAGTTCTTC. Translating it yields CASSSGSGLNEQFF. Filled out from reference TRBV7-3 and TRBJ2-1, the complete variable domain reads GAGVSQTPSNKVTEKGKYVELRCDPISGHTALYWYRQSLGQGPEFLIYFQGTGAADDSGLPNDRFFAVRPEGSVSTLKIQRTERGDSAVYLCASSSGSGLNEQFFGPGTRLTVL.

The chain uses TRBV5-1 and TRBJ1-1; possibly TRBD1 for D (6 bases). The CDR3 is 14 amino acids. Germline V CDR1 and CDR2: SGHRS, YFSETQ. The ends were cut back, 0 bases at V and 7 bases at J, with 13 bases in the middle. CDR3 residues: CASSLAWQGIEAFF. The CDR3 nucleotides are TGCGCCAGCAGCTTGGCCTGGCAGGGGATTGAAGCTTTCTTT.

This clonotype occurred a few times. The chain joins TRBV29-1 to TRBJ2-3; TRBD2 agrees at 8 bases. The CDR3 has 14 amino acids. The V gene end was trimmed by 3 bases and the J gene end by 3 bases; junction bases not matched to a gene: 5. Germline CDR1 and CDR2: SQVTM and ANQGSEA. The CDR3 DNA reads TGCAGCGTTGATCGACGACTAGCGACAGATACGCAGTATTTT. As protein: CSVDRRLATDTQYF.

The V and J genes are TRBV28 and TRBJ1-2; D ambiguous. V lost 7 bases, J lost 10 bases, and 13 bases lay in between. CDR1 is MDHEN and CDR2 is SYDVKM in the germline V gene. CDR3 length: 11 residues. The CDR3 DNA reads as TGTGCCAGCACAGAGGGCGCGGCCTACACCTTC. This gives the protein CASTEGAAYTF.

This clonotype was counted ten times or more. The genes are TRBV20-1 and TRBJ2-1; 10 nucleotides match TRBD2. This CDR3 has 14 amino acids. Losses at the gene ends were 3 bases for V and 6 bases for J; bases not matched to a gene: 5. The germline V gene encodes CDR1 DFQATT and CDR2 SNEGSKA (reference sequence). CDR3 nucleotides: TGCAGTGCTAGTAGCGGGGGGTACCTCAATGAGCAGTTCTTC. Its translation: CSASSGGYLNEQFF.

V usage is TRBV6-5 and J usage is TRBJ2-2; TRBD1 or TRBD2 may be the D gene (6 bases each). The CDR3 loop spans 14 amino acids. V was clipped by 0 bases and J by 8 bases, with 10 bases between them. In germline, CDR1 is MNHEY, CDR2 SVGAGI. CDR3 residues: CASSYSGGLGELFF. In nucleotides, the CDR3 is TGTGCCAGCAGTTACTCTGGGGGGCTAGGGGAGCTGTTTTTT.

This clonotype has more than one count but fewer than ten. V gene TRBV24-1 combines with J gene TRBJ2-7, with 7 bases matching TRBD2. Per germline, CDR1 KGHDR and CDR2 SFDVKD. V lost 4 bases, J lost 5 bases, and 7 bases stayed unmatched. This CDR3 is built from 14 residues. CDR3 loop: CATSERGSWNEQYF. The CDR3 coding sequence is TGTGCCACCAGTGAGCGCGGGAGTTGGAACGAGCAGTACTTC.

This chain connects TRBV15 to TRBJ2-3, with 12 bases aligning to TRBD2. The CDR3 totals 17 residues. The J segment lost 3 bases and the V segment lost 1 base, leaving 5 bases of the junction unmatched. Germline assignment: CDR1 LNHNV and CDR2 YYDKDF (reference sequence). CDR3 protein: CATSRGTSGVNTDTQYF. The CDR3 nucleotides read TGTGCCACCAGCAGAGGGACTAGCGGGGTTAATACAGATACGCAGTATTTT.